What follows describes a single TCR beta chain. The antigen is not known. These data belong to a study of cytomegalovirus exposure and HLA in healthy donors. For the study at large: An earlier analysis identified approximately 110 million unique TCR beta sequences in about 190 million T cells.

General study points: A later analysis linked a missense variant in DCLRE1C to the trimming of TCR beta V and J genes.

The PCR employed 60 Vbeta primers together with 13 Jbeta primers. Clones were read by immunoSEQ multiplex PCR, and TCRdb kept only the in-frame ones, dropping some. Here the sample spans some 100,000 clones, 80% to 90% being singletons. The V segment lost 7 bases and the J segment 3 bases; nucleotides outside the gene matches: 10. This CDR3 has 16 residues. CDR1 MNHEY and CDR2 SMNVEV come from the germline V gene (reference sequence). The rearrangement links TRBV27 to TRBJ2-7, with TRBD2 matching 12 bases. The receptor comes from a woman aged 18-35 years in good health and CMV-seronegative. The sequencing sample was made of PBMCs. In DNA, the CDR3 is TGTGCCAGCACTTCTCTAGCGGGGGGGCTCGGCTACGAGCAGTACTTC. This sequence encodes CASTSLAGGLGYEQYF.